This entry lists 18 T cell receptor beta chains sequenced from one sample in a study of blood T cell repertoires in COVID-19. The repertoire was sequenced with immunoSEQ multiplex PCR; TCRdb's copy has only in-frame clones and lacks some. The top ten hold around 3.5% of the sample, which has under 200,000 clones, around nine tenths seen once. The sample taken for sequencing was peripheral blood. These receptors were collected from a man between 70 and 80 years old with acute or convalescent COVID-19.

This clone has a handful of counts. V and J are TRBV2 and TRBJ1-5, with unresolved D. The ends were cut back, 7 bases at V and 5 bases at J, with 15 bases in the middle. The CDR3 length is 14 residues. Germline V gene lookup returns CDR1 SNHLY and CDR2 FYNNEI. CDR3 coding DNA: TGTGCCAGCAATTCGGTAGGAGGACATCAGCCCCAGCATTTT. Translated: CASNSVGGHQPQHF.

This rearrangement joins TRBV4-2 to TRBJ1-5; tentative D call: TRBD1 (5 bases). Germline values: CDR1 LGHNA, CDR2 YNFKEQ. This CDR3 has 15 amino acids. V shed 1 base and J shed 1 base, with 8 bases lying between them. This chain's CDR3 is CASSQVWGSNQPQHF. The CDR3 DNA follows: TGTGCCAGCAGCCAAGTCTGGGGCAGCAATCAGCCCCAGCATTTT.

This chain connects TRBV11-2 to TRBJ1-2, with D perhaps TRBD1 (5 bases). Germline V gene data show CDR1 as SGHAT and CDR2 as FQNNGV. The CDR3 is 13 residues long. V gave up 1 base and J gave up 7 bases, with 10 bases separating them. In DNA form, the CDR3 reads TGTGCCAGCAGCTTAGTCTTGGGGCGTGGCTACACCTTC. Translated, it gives CASSLVLGRGYTF. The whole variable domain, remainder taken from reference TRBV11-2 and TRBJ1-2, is EAGVAQSPRYKIIEKRQSVAFWCNPISGHATLYWYQQILGQGPKLLIQFQNNGVVDDSQLPKDRFSAERLKGVDSTLKIQPAKLEDSAVYLCASSLVLGRGYTFGSGTRLTVV.

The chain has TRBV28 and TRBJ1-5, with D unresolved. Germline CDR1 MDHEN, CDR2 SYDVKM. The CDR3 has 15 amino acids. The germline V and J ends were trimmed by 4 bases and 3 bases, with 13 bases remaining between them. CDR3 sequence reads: CASSSHNSYNQPQHF. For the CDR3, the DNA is TGTGCCAGCAGTTCGCATAACAGTTACAATCAGCCCCAGCATTTT.

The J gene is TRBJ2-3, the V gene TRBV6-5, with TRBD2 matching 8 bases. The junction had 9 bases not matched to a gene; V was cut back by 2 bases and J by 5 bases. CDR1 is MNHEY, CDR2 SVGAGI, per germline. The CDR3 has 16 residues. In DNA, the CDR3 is TGTGCCAGCAGTTACGGAATGACTAGCGTCCGAGATACGCAGTATTTT. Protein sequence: CASSYGMTSVRDTQYF.

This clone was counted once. The CDR3 sequence is CSVGGDGGSGNTIYF. The CDR3 DNA sequence: TGCAGCGTTGGCGGGGACGGCGGTTCTGGAAACACCATATATTTT. The rearrangement links TRBV29-1 to TRBJ1-3; TRBD1 is a possible D gene (5 bases). CDR1 and CDR2 from the germline V gene are SQVTM and ANQGSEA. Trimming left V 4 bases short and J 1 base short, with 14 bases between. This CDR3 has 15 amino acids. Complete variable domain (other parts from reference TRBV29-1 and TRBJ1-3): SAVISQKPSRDICQRGTSLTIQCQVDSQVTMMFWYRQQPGQSLTLIATANQGSEATYESGFVIDKFPISRPNLTFSTLTVSNMSPEDSSIYLCSVGGDGGSGNTIYFGEGSWLTVV.

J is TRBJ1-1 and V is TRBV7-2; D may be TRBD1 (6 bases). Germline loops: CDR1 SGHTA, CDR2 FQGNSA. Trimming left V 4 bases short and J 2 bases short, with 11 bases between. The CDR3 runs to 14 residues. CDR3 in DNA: TGTGCCAGCAGCTCATACAGGGTAAACACTGAAGCTTTCTTT. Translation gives CASSSYRVNTEAFF.

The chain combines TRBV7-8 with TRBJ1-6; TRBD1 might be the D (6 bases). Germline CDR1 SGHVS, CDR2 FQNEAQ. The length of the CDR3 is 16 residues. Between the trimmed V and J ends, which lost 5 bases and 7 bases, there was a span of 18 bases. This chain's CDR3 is CASSPTLQGANSPLHF. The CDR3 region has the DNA TGTGCCAGCAGCCCTACGTTACAGGGAGCGAATTCACCCCTCCACTTT.

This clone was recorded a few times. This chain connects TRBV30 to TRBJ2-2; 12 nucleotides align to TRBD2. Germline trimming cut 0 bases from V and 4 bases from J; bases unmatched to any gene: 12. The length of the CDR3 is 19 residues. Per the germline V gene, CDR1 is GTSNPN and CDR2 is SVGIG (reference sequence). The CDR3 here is CAWSVPLASGGALTGELFF. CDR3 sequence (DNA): TGTGCCTGGAGTGTCCCCCTAGCTAGCGGGGGGGCCCTCACCGGGGAGCTGTTTTTT.

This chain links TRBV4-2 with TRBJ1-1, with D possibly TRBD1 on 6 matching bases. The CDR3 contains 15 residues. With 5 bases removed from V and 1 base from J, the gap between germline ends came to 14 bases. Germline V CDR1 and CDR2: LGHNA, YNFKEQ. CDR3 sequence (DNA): TGTGCCAGCAGCGAGCGTGGGGGCTGGAACACTGAAGCTTTCTTT. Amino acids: CASSERGGWNTEAFF.

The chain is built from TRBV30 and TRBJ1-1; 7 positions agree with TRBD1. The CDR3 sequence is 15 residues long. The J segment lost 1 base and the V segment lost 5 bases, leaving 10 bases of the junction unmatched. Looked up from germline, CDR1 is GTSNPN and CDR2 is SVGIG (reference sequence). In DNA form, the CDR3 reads TGTGCCTGGGAACCGGGACAGCCTGCGAACACTGAAGCTTTCTTT. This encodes CAWEPGQPANTEAFF.

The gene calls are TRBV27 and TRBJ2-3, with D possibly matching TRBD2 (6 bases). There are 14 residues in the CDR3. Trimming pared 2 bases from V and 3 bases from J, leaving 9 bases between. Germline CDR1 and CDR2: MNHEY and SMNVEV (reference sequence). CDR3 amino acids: CASSLRRETDTQYF. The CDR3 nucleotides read TGTGCCAGCAGTTTACGCCGGGAGACAGATACGCAGTATTTT.

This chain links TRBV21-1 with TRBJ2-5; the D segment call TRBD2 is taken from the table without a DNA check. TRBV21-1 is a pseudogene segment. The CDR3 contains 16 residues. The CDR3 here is CASSPLRGPAGETQYF. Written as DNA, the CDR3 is TGTGCCAGCAGCCCCCTCCGCGGGCCGGCCGGGGAGACCCAGTACTTC.

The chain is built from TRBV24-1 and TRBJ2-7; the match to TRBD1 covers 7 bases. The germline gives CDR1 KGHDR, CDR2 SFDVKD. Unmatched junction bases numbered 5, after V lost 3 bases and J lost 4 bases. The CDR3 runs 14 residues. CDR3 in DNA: TGTGCCACCAGTGATCCGGACAGGTCATACGAGCAGTACTTC. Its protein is CATSDPDRSYEQYF.

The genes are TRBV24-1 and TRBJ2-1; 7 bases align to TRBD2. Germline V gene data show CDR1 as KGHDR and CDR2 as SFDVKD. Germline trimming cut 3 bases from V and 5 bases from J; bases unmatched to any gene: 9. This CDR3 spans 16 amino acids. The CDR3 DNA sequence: TGTGCCACCAGTGATCCATTGACTAGCCGCCACAATGAGCAGTTCTTC. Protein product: CATSDPLTSRHNEQFF.

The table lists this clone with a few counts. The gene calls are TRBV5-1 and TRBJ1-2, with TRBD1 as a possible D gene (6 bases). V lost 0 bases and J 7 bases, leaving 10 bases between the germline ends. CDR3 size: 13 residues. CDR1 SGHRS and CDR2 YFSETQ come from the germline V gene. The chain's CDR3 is CASSLAQGTGYTF. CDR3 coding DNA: TGCGCCAGCAGCTTGGCGCAGGGGACTGGCTACACCTTC.

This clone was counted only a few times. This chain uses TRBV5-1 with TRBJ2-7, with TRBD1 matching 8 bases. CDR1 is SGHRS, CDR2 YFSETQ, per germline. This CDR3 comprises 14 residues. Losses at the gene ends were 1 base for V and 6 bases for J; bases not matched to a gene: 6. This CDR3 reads CASSLWGTGGEQYF. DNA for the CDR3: TGCGCCAGCAGCTTGTGGGGGACAGGTGGCGAGCAGTACTTC.

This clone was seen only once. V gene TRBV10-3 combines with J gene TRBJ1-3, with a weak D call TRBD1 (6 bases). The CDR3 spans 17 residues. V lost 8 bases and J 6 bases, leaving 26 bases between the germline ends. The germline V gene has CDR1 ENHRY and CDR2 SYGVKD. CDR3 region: CAIHKPKGGGLLNTIYF. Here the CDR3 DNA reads TGTGCCATCCATAAACCAAAGGGAGGGGGACTACTAAACACCATATATTTT.